Presented here are 18 T cell receptor beta chains from one specimen sequenced in a study of OX40 agonist ivuxolimab in advanced cancers. Using immunoSEQ multiplex PCR, the repertoire was profiled, and TCRdb retains in-frame clones only, with some absent. The sample shows about 62,000 clones, around 80% of them seen only once. The sequencing here drew on CD4+ or CD8+ T cells sorted from blood, taken in a trial of the OX40 agonist ivuxolimab. All receptors come from an adult with an advanced solid tumor such as melanoma, head and neck, liver or kidney cancer.

The chain couples TRBV4-1 to TRBJ1-2; D is perhaps TRBD1 (6 bases). The CDR3 sequence is 14 residues long. The germline V and J ends were trimmed by 6 bases and 2 bases, with 13 bases remaining between them. Germline V lookup: CDR1 MGHRA, CDR2 YSYEKL. The CDR3 DNA sequence: TGCGCCAGCAGTCCAGGGGAAAGGAACTATGGCTACACCTTC. It is translated as CASSPGERNYGYTF.

The V and J genes are TRBV27 and TRBJ2-3; D call uncertain. The CDR3 length is 14 residues. V dropped 3 bases and J dropped 0 bases, with 7 bases sitting between them. Per germline, CDR1 MNHEY and CDR2 SMNVEV (reference sequence). The CDR3 coding sequence is TGTGCCAGCAGTTTGGTACAGAGCACAGATACGCAGTATTTT. Its protein is CASSLVQSTDTQYF.

The chain joins TRBV7-2 to TRBJ2-3, with 9 nucleotides matching TRBD2. The J segment lost 3 bases and the V segment lost 1 base, leaving 14 bases of the junction unmatched. The CDR3 runs to 19 residues. CDR1 and CDR2 from the germline V gene are SGHTA and FQGNSA. This CDR3 is CASSLERGAGGPLTDTQYF. Written as DNA, the CDR3 is TGTGCCAGCAGCTTAGAGCGGGGAGCGGGGGGCCCACTTACAGATACGCAGTATTTT.

The chain has TRBV27 and TRBJ2-4; D remains ambiguous. The length of the CDR3 is 19 residues. Germline V lookup: CDR1 MNHEY, CDR2 SMNVEV (reference sequence). V was cut by 1 base and J by 0 bases, with 19 bases left in between. Here the CDR3 DNA reads TGTGCCAGCAGTTTATTCGGGCAGGATTTTTCCCTAGCCAAAAACATTCAGTACTTC. Translating gives CASSLFGQDFSLAKNIQYF.

The rearrangement uses TRBV19 and TRBJ2-5; 8 bases are a match to TRBD1. The end of the DNA fits TRBJ2-7 better, so the J call may be wrong. Germline lookup yields CDR1 LNHDA and CDR2 SQIVND (reference sequence). The CDR3 has 15 amino acids. The CDR3 here is CASSKVGTGSYEQYF. CDR3 DNA sequence: TGTGCCAGTAGTAAAGTCGGGACAGGTTCCTACGAGCAGTACTTC.

The rearrangement joins TRBV10-3 to TRBJ2-1; 14 nucleotides agree with TRBD2. Germline loops: CDR1 ENHRY, CDR2 SYGVKD. Germline trimming cut 2 bases from V and 7 bases from J; bases unmatched to any gene: 4. This CDR3 is 16 amino acids long. The CDR3, as DNA: TGTGCCATCAGTGAGACGACTAGCGGGGGGGCAAATGAGCAGTTCTTC. Translated: CAISETTSGGANEQFF.

The chain combines TRBV10-1 with TRBJ2-1; TRBD1 matches 8 bases. The CDR3 contains 14 residues. V shed 7 bases and J 7 bases; nucleotides not matched to a gene: 9. The germline V gene encodes CDR1 WNHNN and CDR2 SYGVQD (reference sequence). The CDR3 here is CASNSRTGHNEQFF. CDR3 nucleotide sequence: TGCGCCAGCAACAGCCGGACAGGGCATAATGAGCAGTTCTTC.

The chain has TRBV28 and TRBJ1-1, with 10 bases fitting TRBD1. The CDR3 totals 15 residues. Germline-derived CDR1 and CDR2 are MDHEN and SYDVKM. V lost 7 bases to trimming and J lost 5 bases; unmatched junction nucleotides: 10. The CDR3 reads CASIAPRGQGTEAFF. DNA of the CDR3: TGTGCCAGCATCGCACCCAGGGGACAGGGGACTGAAGCTTTCTTT.

This rearrangement joins TRBV7-6 to TRBJ2-3; D is ambiguous. With 4 bases removed from V and 2 bases from J, the gap between germline ends came to 10 bases. Germline V gives CDR1 SGHVS, CDR2 FNYEAQ. This CDR3 has 14 amino acids. The CDR3 DNA reads TGTGCCAGCAGCTCCGAAACTTTCACAGATACGCAGTATTTT. It is translated as CASSSETFTDTQYF.

V usage is TRBV5-1 and J usage is TRBJ2-4; TRBD2 aligns across 11 bases. V was clipped by 2 bases and J by 0 bases; unmatched bases: 13. Per the germline V gene, CDR1 is SGHRS and CDR2 is YFSETQ. The CDR3 runs 20 residues. This chain's CDR3 is CASSFNAGTSGTLAKNIQYF. The CDR3 bases are TGCGCCAGCAGCTTTAACGCCGGGACTAGCGGAACCTTAGCCAAAAACATTCAGTACTTC. The whole variable domain, remainder taken from reference TRBV5-1 and TRBJ2-4, is KAGVTQTPRYLIKTRGQQVTLSCSPISGHRSVSWYQQTPGQGLQFLFEYFSETQRNKGNFPGRFSGRQFSNSRSEMNVSTLELGDSALYLCASSFNAGTSGTLAKNIQYFGAGTRLSVL.

This clone was seen only a few times. V gene TRBV28 combines with J gene TRBJ1-6; D is undetermined. Trimming stripped 4 bases from V and 9 bases from J, with 16 bases between. The CDR3 runs to 15 residues. CDR1 MDHEN and CDR2 SYDVKM come from the germline V gene. The CDR3 DNA reads as TGTGCCAGCAGTTCCCCCCTTGCCCAGTCTTCACCCCTCCACTTT. This gives the protein CASSSPLAQSSPLHF.

This sequence joins TRBV18 and TRBJ2-2; D is perhaps TRBD1 or TRBD2 (6 bases each). Germline V gene data show CDR1 as KGHSH and CDR2 as LQKENI. CDR3 length: 16 amino acids. V lost 3 bases and J 0 bases, leaving 11 bases between the germline ends. The DNA of the CDR3 is TGTGCCAGCTCACCGACGGGGGCGGCGAACACCGGGGAGCTGTTTTTT. The encoded protein is CASSPTGAANTGELFF.

This clone showed up just a few times. This sequence joins TRBV25-1 and TRBJ1-1; perhaps TRBD1 as D (5 bases). Trimming took 7 bases from V and 0 from J, leaving 12 bases between them. The germline V gene encodes CDR1 MGHDK and CDR2 SYGVNS. This CDR3 is built from 14 residues. The CDR3 DNA reads TGTGCCAGCATAGGGACCGGGGTGAACACTGAAGCTTTCTTT. Translating it yields CASIGTGVNTEAFF.

V gene TRBV19 combines with J gene TRBJ1-1, with 12 bases identical to TRBD1. The length of the CDR3 is 15 residues. Germline V lookup: CDR1 LNHDA, CDR2 SQIVND (reference sequence). With 5 bases clipped from V and 6 bases from J, the junction kept 7 bases outside the gene matches. The chain's CDR3 is CASSPGQGARAEAFF. The CDR3 DNA sequence: TGTGCCAGTAGTCCGGGACAGGGGGCTCGCGCTGAAGCTTTCTTT. The whole variable domain, remainder taken from reference TRBV19 and TRBJ1-1, is DGGITQSPKYLFRKEGQNVTLSCEQNLNHDAMYWYRQDPGQGLRLIYYSQIVNDFQKGDIAEGYSVSREKKESFPLTVTSAQKNPTAFYLCASSPGQGARAEAFFGQGTRLTVV.

V and J are TRBV7-9 and TRBJ1-2; 9 nucleotides line up with TRBD1. Losses at the gene ends were 4 bases for V and 2 bases for J; bases not matched to a gene: 11. CDR1 SEHNR and CDR2 FQNEAQ come from the germline V gene (reference sequence). The CDR3 has 17 amino acids. The CDR3 is CASSSGGTGKRNYGYTF. Written as DNA, the CDR3 is TGTGCCAGCAGCTCAGGAGGGACAGGGAAAAGAAACTATGGCTACACCTTC.

The V and J genes are TRBV6-5 and TRBJ1-2; D gene uncertain. This CDR3 spans 13 amino acids. V dropped 2 bases and J dropped 1 base, with 5 bases sitting between them. Per germline, CDR1 MNHEY and CDR2 SVGAGI. CDR3 in DNA: TGTGCCAGCAGTTACGACGGTAACTATGGCTACACCTTC. Its protein product is CASSYDGNYGYTF.

This rearrangement joins TRBV6-5 to TRBJ1-3; D remains unclear. This CDR3 has 14 amino acids. From germline, CDR1 is MNHEY and CDR2 SVGAGI. Trimming pared 0 bases from V and 8 bases from J, leaving 11 bases between. CDR3 DNA: TGTGCCAGCAGTTACTCCGGGCCGTGGGACACCATATATTTT. Residues: CASSYSGPWDTIYF.

CDR3 protein: CASSESTGSNEKLFF. Here the CDR3 DNA reads TGTGCCAGCAGCGAGTCGACAGGGAGTAATGAAAAACTGTTTTTT. The chain is built from TRBV5-5 and TRBJ1-4, with 7 bases that match TRBD1. The CDR3 has 15 residues. J gave up 4 bases and V 4 bases, and 7 bases lay outside the gene matches. CDR1 and CDR2 from the germline V gene are SGHKS and YYEKEE (reference sequence).